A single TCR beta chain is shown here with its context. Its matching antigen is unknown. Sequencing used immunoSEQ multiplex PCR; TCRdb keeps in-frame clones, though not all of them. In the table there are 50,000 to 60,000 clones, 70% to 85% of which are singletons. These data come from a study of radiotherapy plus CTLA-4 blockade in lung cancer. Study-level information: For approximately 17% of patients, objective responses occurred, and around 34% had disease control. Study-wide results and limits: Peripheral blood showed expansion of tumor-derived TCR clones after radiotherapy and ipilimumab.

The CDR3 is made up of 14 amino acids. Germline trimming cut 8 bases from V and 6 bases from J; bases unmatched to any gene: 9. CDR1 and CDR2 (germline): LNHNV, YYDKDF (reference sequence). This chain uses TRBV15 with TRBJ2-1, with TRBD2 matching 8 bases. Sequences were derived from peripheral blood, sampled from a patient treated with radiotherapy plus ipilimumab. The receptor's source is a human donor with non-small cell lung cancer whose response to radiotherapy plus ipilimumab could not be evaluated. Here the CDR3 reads CATEFSGTSNEQFF. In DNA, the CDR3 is TGTGCCACCGAGTTCTCAGGGACTAGCAATGAGCAGTTCTTC. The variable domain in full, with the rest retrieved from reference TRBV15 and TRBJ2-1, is DAMVIQNPRYQVTQFGKPVTLSCSQTLNHNVMYWYQQKSSQAPKLLFHYYDKDFNNEADTPDNFQSRRPNTSFCFLDIRSPGLGDTAMYLCATEFSGTSNEQFFGPGTRLTVL.